These 25 T cell receptor beta chains came from one sample sequenced in a study of siplizumab effects on memory and regulatory T cells. The repertoire was sequenced with immunoSEQ multiplex PCR; TCRdb's copy has only in-frame clones and lacks some. The table has 100,000 or so clones, approximately 94% seen once; the top ten hold 1% to 1.5%. Sequencing input: non-Treg CD4+ T cells sorted from blood. The receptors come from a human donor in good health.

This CDR3 reads CASSYDSYGYTF. The CDR3 coding sequence is TGTGCCAGCAGCTACGACAGCTATGGCTACACCTTC. The chain links TRBV9 to TRBJ1-2; D might be TRBD1 (5 bases). CDR3 size: 12 residues. Trimming took off 4 bases at V and 4 bases at J, with 8 bases between the two ends. Per germline, CDR1 SGDLS and CDR2 YYNGEE.

The chain is built from TRBV28 and TRBJ2-2, with D perhaps matching TRBD1 (6 bases). Looked up from germline, CDR1 is MDHEN and CDR2 is SYDVKM. Between the trimmed V and J ends, which lost 10 bases and 6 bases, there was a span of 9 bases. This CDR3 has 11 residues. In DNA, the CDR3 is TGTGCCACCGCAGGGGCCGGGGAGCTGTTTTTT. Translated, it gives CATAGAGELFF. Full variable domain (remainder filled in from reference TRBV28 and TRBJ2-2): DVKVTQSSRYLVKRTGEKVFLECVQDMDHENMFWYRQDPGLGLRLIYFSYDVKMKEKGDIPEGYSVSREKKERFSLILESASTNQTSMYLCATAGAGELFFGEGSRLTVL.

The CDR3 loop is CARSINRGANTGELFF. DNA for the CDR3: TGTGCCCGCTCAATTAATAGGGGCGCGAACACCGGGGAGCTGTTTTTT. The chain recombines TRBV30 with TRBJ2-2; possibly TRBD1 for D (5 bases). Per germline, CDR1 GTSNPN and CDR2 SVGIG (reference sequence). The germline V and J ends were trimmed by 8 bases and 0 bases, with 19 bases remaining between them. The CDR3 spans 16 residues.

This clone was found once. The rearrangement uses TRBV27 and TRBJ1-2, with D maybe TRBD1 (5 bases). Trimming took 6 bases from V and 3 from J, leaving 14 bases between them. The CDR3 loop spans 14 amino acids. CDR1 is MNHEY, CDR2 SMNVEV, per germline (reference sequence). CDR3 DNA: TGTGCCAGCAGCAAGAGGGGTGACTACTATGGCTACACCTTC. This gives the protein CASSKRGDYYGYTF.

This rearrangement joins TRBV11-2 to TRBJ2-1; 13 bases fit TRBD2. Germline lookup yields CDR1 SGHAT and CDR2 FQNNGV. With 9 bases clipped from V and 1 base from J, the junction kept 9 bases outside the gene matches. There are 17 residues in the CDR3. The DNA of the CDR3 is TGTGCCAGTAAGCGGACTAGCGGGAGTTTTTCCTACAATGAGCAGTTCTTC. Encoded protein: CASKRTSGSFSYNEQFF.

V is TRBV7-8 and J is TRBJ2-7; 9 bases line up with TRBD1. V lost 7 bases to trimming and J lost 3 bases; unmatched junction nucleotides: 13. Germline V gene sequence: CDR1 SGHVS, CDR2 FQNEAQ. The CDR3 length is 16 residues. CDR3 loop: CASTKRRDRVFYEQYF. The CDR3 nucleotides are TGTGCCAGCACCAAACGTCGGGACAGGGTATTCTACGAGCAGTACTTC. Using reference TRBV7-8 and TRBJ2-7 for the parts outside the CDR3, the full variable domain is GAGVSQSPRYKVAKRGQDVALRCDPISGHVSLFWYQQALGQGPEFLTYFQNEAQLDKSGLPSDRFFAERPEGSVSTLKIQRTQQEDSAVYLCASTKRRDRVFYEQYFGPGTRLTVT.

The rearrangement joins TRBV6-5 to TRBJ1-6; a weak D match, TRBD1 (6 bases). V was shortened by 0 bases and J by 7 bases, with 10 bases between the two germline ends. Germline CDR1 MNHEY, CDR2 SVGAGI. The CDR3 loop spans 15 amino acids. The chain's CDR3 is CASSYSEDRNSPLHF. The CDR3 DNA follows: TGTGCCAGCAGTTACTCGGAAGACAGGAATTCACCCCTCCACTTT.

V is TRBV10-2 and J is TRBJ1-2; 7 bases fit TRBD1. CDR1 and CDR2 from the germline V gene are WSHSY and SAAADI. The V gene end was trimmed by 6 bases and the J gene end by 4 bases; junction bases not matched to a gene: 5. This CDR3 has 13 amino acids. DNA for the CDR3: TGCGCCAGCAGCCTACAGGGGAGCTATGGCTACACCTTC. It specifies CASSLQGSYGYTF.

The chain uses TRBV11-3 and TRBJ1-2; D is undetermined. CDR3 size: 13 residues. Per the germline V gene, CDR1 is SGHNT and CDR2 is YENEEA. The ends were cut back, 3 bases at V and 7 bases at J, with 12 bases in the middle. The CDR3 spells CASSLASGSGYTF. DNA of the CDR3: TGTGCCAGCAGCTTGGCCAGCGGCTCTGGCTACACCTTC.

The chain uses TRBV7-3 and TRBJ2-2; D possibly corresponds to TRBD1 (5 bases). This CDR3 contains 16 residues. Trimming stripped 2 bases from V and 0 bases from J, with 10 bases between. Germline CDR1 SGHTA, CDR2 FQGTGA. The CDR3 region is CASSLDSGSNTGELFF. As DNA, the CDR3 is TGTGCCAGCAGCTTAGACTCAGGGTCGAACACCGGGGAGCTGTTTTTT.

The chain links TRBV7-3 to TRBJ1-5, with TRBD1 identical over 8 bases. CDR1 is SGHTA and CDR2 is FQGTGA in the germline V gene. The V and J ends lost 4 bases and 2 bases, in that order; junction bases with no gene match: 1. This CDR3 spans 14 amino acids. The CDR3 reads CASSSTGGNQPQHF. The CDR3 nucleotides read TGTGCCAGCAGCTCGACAGGGGGCAATCAGCCCCAGCATTTT.

This chain joins TRBV28 and TRBJ2-1; 9 nucleotides line up with TRBD2. J was trimmed by 4 bases and V by 9 bases; bases with no gene match: 7. The CDR3 consists of 14 residues. Germline-derived CDR1 and CDR2 are MDHEN and SYDVKM. Written as DNA, the CDR3 is TGTGCCAGTAAGCGGGAGGCCATATACAATGAGCAGTTCTTC. This sequence encodes CASKREAIYNEQFF.

The V and J genes are TRBV6-1 and TRBJ1-3, with 10 bases lining up with TRBD1. Per germline, CDR1 MNHNS and CDR2 SASEGT. Trimming at V came to 3 bases and at J to 3 bases, leaving 11 bases not matched to a gene. The CDR3 runs to 18 residues. CDR3 sequence: CASSDRDRGPAYGNTIYF. CDR3 in DNA: TGTGCCAGCAGTGACCGGGACAGGGGACCTGCTTATGGAAACACCATATATTTT.

The chain joins TRBV7-9 to TRBJ1-1, with D perhaps matching TRBD1 (5 bases). Germline V gene data show CDR1 as SEHNR and CDR2 as FQNEAQ (reference sequence). There are 18 residues in the CDR3. Trimming pared 4 bases from V and 6 bases from J, leaving 27 bases between. The CDR3 reads CASSSIVQISGNRPEAFF. For the CDR3, the DNA is TGTGCCAGCAGCTCTATCGTACAAATATCAGGGAATCGGCCTGAAGCTTTCTTT.

The chain joins TRBV5-1 to TRBJ2-5, with 10 positions matching TRBD2. The V gene end was trimmed by 0 bases and the J gene end by 5 bases; junction bases not matched to a gene: 7. The germline gives CDR1 SGHRS, CDR2 YFSETQ. The CDR3 extends over 16 amino acids. The CDR3 nucleotides are TGCGCCAGCAGCTTGGGGCTAGCGGGAGTATGGGAGACCCAGTACTTC. Amino acids: CASSLGLAGVWETQYF.

This chain connects TRBV12-2 to TRBJ2-1; TRBD2 was called by the table and not checked on the DNA. TRBV12-2 is a pseudogene locus. The CDR3 contains 17 residues. Here the CDR3 reads CASRLARRLADYNEQFF. In DNA form, the CDR3 reads TGTGCAAGTCGCTTAGCGCGGCGACTAGCGGATTACAATGAGCAGTTCTTC.

This sequence joins TRBV27 and TRBJ2-7; D gene ambiguous. The V gene's germline CDR1 is MNHEY and CDR2 SMNVEV (reference sequence). Trimming shortened V by 5 bases and J by 7 bases, and 12 bases separated the two germline ends. CDR3 length: 12 residues. The CDR3 DNA sequence: TGTGCCAGCAGTCGCTCGCCCCGGGAGCAGTACTTC. It translates to CASSRSPREQYF.

J is TRBJ1-2 and V is TRBV19; perhaps TRBD1 as D (6 bases). The germline V gene encodes CDR1 LNHDA and CDR2 SQIVND (reference sequence). The CDR3 spans 14 residues. Trimming took off 6 bases at V and 1 base at J, with 12 bases between the two ends. The CDR3 spells CASRQGTGNYGYTF. The CDR3, as DNA: TGTGCCAGTAGACAGGGAACGGGTAACTATGGCTACACCTTC.

The V call is TRBV2, the J call TRBJ2-1; no reliable D call. There are 15 residues in the CDR3. Deletions cut 3 bases from V and 2 bases from J, with 11 bases between. Germline values: CDR1 SNHLY, CDR2 FYNNEI. The DNA for the CDR3 is TGTGCCAGCAGTGATGGTAGGGCACCCTACAATGAGCAGTTCTTC. Amino acids: CASSDGRAPYNEQFF.

The chain combines TRBV5-1 with TRBJ2-5; 10 bases align to TRBD2. CDR1 is SGHRS, CDR2 YFSETQ, per germline. Trimming took 3 bases from V and 5 from J; bases not matched to a gene: 13. The length of the CDR3 is 17 residues. The CDR3 sequence is CASSSTVRAGGKETQYF. The CDR3 coding sequence is TGCGCCAGCAGCTCCACCGTAAGAGCGGGAGGGAAGGAGACCCAGTACTTC.

The chain joins TRBV10-3 to TRBJ2-5; D might be TRBD2 (7 bases). The V gene's germline CDR1 is ENHRY and CDR2 SYGVKD. CDR3 length equals 14 residues. V lost 3 bases and J 2 bases, leaving 10 bases between the germline ends. The CDR3 DNA reads TGTGCCATCAGTGACAGGGGAGGGCAAGAGACCCAGTACTTC. Translation: CAISDRGGQETQYF.

Concerning this clone itself: Other nucleotide sequences in the sample specify the same CDR3. This sequence joins TRBV7-2 and TRBJ2-7; 8 nucleotides agree with TRBD1. Germline lookup yields CDR1 SGHTA and CDR2 FQGNSA. Germline trimming cut 6 bases from V and 1 base from J; bases unmatched to any gene: 8. CDR3 length equals 15 residues. CDR3 sequence (DNA): TGTGCCAGCAGGCTATCTACAGGGGGTTCCTACGAGCAGTACTTC. Protein: CASRLSTGGSYEQYF.

The gene calls are TRBV6-5 and TRBJ2-1; 7 bases match TRBD1. The CDR3 length is 14 residues. Trimming took 8 bases from V and 6 from J; bases not matched to a gene: 10. Germline lookup yields CDR1 MNHEY and CDR2 SVGAGI. CDR3 in amino acids: CASLRQGVGNEQFF. CDR3 coding DNA: TGTGCCAGCTTACGGCAGGGGGTTGGCAATGAGCAGTTCTTC.

V and J are TRBV6-4 and TRBJ2-1; TRBD2 matches 7 bases. The V gene's germline CDR1 is MRHNA and CDR2 SNTAGT. This CDR3 is 13 amino acids long. V trimming: 3 bases; J trimming: 10 bases; junction bases outside the gene matches: 6. CDR3 DNA sequence: TGTGCCAGCAGTGAAACAGAGCGGGGCGAGCAGTTCTTC. Translation gives CASSETERGEQFF.

V usage is TRBV28 and J usage is TRBJ2-7; D may correspond to TRBD1 or TRBD2 (5 bases each). Germline-derived CDR1 and CDR2 are MDHEN and SYDVKM. The CDR3 has 10 residues. With 6 bases removed from V and 9 bases from J, the gap between germline ends came to 9 bases. The CDR3 DNA sequence: TGTGCCAGCAGCAACGGGGCGCAGTACTTC. It is translated as CASSNGAQYF.